Listed below are T cell receptor beta chains from one sample, sequenced in a study of T cell responses to AZD1222 COVID-19 vaccine. Clones were read by immunoSEQ multiplex PCR, and TCRdb kept only the in-frame ones, dropping some. The profile shows about 90,000 clones, 90% to 95% of them singletons. This specimen consisted of peripheral blood, obtained on day 0 of MenACWY control vaccination. The receptors come from an adult in good health. Each CDR3 is given with its conserved first and last residue. A D gene is named only where the DNA matches it firmly. Rows may omit the clone size; those that give it use once, few, many or a size class.

CDR3,DNA,J,size,D,V
CASVSFYGYTF,TGTGCCAGCGTAAGCTTCTATGGCTACACCTTC,TRBJ1-2,-,-,TRBV28
CASSNVDGREAFF,TGTGCCAGCAGCAATGTGGACGGTCGTGAAGCTTTCTTT,TRBJ1-1,-,-,TRBV6-2/TRBV6-3
CASSLRSGTILLKEQFF,TGTGCCAGCAGCTTAAGGTCAGGGACGATATTACTTAAGGAGCAGTTCTTC,TRBJ2-1,-,-,TRBV7-3
CASSYGEEKLFF,TGTGCCAGCAGTTACGGGGAAGAAAAACTGTTTTTT,TRBJ1-4,-,-,TRBV6-2/TRBV6-3
CASSLGLLQETQYF,TGCGCCAGCAGCTTGGGGCTACTCCAAGAGACCCAGTACTTC,TRBJ2-5,-,-,TRBV5-1
CASSEFRGHDGYTF,TGTGCCAGCAGTGAATTTAGGGGGCATGATGGCTACACCTTC,TRBJ1-2,-,TRBD1,TRBV2
CASSGQNYGYTF,TGTGCCAGCAGCGGTCAAAACTATGGCTACACCTTC,TRBJ1-2,once,-,TRBV28
CASSPATHYGYTF,TGTGCCAGCAGCCCCGCCACTCACTATGGCTACACCTTC,TRBJ1-2,-,-,TRBV6-2/TRBV6-3
CASSLQGANSPLHF,TGTGCCAGCAGTCTCCAGGGGGCTAATTCACCCCTCCACTTT,TRBJ1-6,-,TRBD1,TRBV28
CASSLFGDRATGELFF,TGTGCCAGCAGCTTATTTGGGGACAGGGCCACCGGGGAGCTGTTTTTT,TRBJ2-2,-,TRBD1,TRBV7-9
CASSMLVAGEDTQYF,TGTGCCAGTAGTATGTTGGTAGCGGGAGAGGATACGCAGTATTTT,TRBJ2-3,few,TRBD2,TRBV19
CASSLGLGGTQYF,TGTGCCAGCAGCTTAGGGTTGGGGGGGACCCAGTACTTC,TRBJ2-5,-,-,TRBV11-2
CASLGQGDEKLFF,TGTGCCAGCCTAGGACAGGGTGATGAAAAACTGTTTTTT,TRBJ1-4,-,TRBD1,TRBV12-3/TRBV12-4
CSASWVSSTEAFF,TGCAGTGCTAGTTGGGTATCTAGCACTGAAGCTTTCTTT,TRBJ1-1,-,-,TRBV20-1
CASSTRTGWAFF,TGTGCCAGTAGTACACGGACAGGCTGGGCTTTCTTT,TRBJ1-1,-,TRBD1,TRBV19
CASSYRGSNQPQHF,TGTGCCAGCAGTTACAGGGGCAGCAATCAGCCCCAGCATTTT,TRBJ1-5,-,-,TRBV6-5
CATTGTSGAYEQYF,TGTGCCACCACAGGGACTAGCGGTGCCTACGAGCAGTACTTC,TRBJ2-7,-,TRBD2,TRBV2
CASSPGSLNTEAFF,TGTGCCAGCAGCCCTGGGAGCCTGAACACTGAAGCTTTCTTT,TRBJ1-1,few,-,TRBV7-9
CASTVLAGSYNEQFF,TGCGCCAGCACCGTCTTGGCAGGCTCCTACAATGAGCAGTTCTTC,TRBJ2-1,-,-,TRBV5-1
CASSKGSITGMTTKNIQYF,TGTGCCAGCAGCAAAGGTTCAATCACAGGGATGACTACCAAAAACATTCAGTACTTC,TRBJ2-4,-,-,TRBV21-1
CASSRTGGDEQYF,TGTGCCAGCAGTCGGACAGGGGGTGACGAGCAGTACTTC,TRBJ2-7,-,TRBD1,TRBV6-5
CASTRGNEKLFF,TGTGCCAGTACGCGGGGGAATGAAAAACTGTTTTTT,TRBJ1-4,-,-,TRBV25-1
CASSYTDNSGNTIYF,TGTGCCAGCAGCTATACAGATAACTCTGGAAACACCATATATTTT,TRBJ1-3,few,-,TRBV7-8
CSVGTGRTFVDTQYF,TGCAGCGTTGGGACAGGGCGCACCTTCGTAGATACGCAGTATTTT,TRBJ2-3,-,TRBD1,TRBV29-1
CASSWNTEAFF,TGTGCCAGCAGTTGGAACACTGAAGCTTTCTTT,TRBJ1-1,-,-,TRBV12-3/TRBV12-4
CSVDERGYYGYTF,TGCAGCGTTGATGAAAGGGGATACTATGGCTACACCTTC,TRBJ1-2,once,-,TRBV29-1
CASSVAPDRGYGYTF,TGTGCCAGCAGCGTAGCCCCCGACAGGGGCTATGGCTACACCTTC,TRBJ1-2,few,TRBD1,TRBV9
CASSDSRGFGYTF,TGTGCCAGCAGTGACAGCAGGGGCTTTGGCTACACCTTC,TRBJ1-2,-,-,TRBV2
CASSFQDWGQGSQPQHF,TGTGCCAGCAGCTTCCAAGATTGGGGACAGGGAAGCCAGCCCCAGCATTTT,TRBJ1-5,-,TRBD1,TRBV5-5
CASSLGTETETQYF,TGCGCCAGCAGCCTGGGGACTGAAACGGAGACCCAGTACTTC,TRBJ2-5,-,-,TRBV5-1
CASSLTGLADSPLHF,TGTGCCAGCAGCTTAACAGGGTTGGCCGATTCACCCCTCCACTTT,TRBJ1-6,-,-,TRBV7-2
CASSYKGNSPLHF,TGTGCCAGCAGTTACAAGGGGAATTCACCCCTCCACTTT,TRBJ1-6,-,-,TRBV12-3/TRBV12-4
CASSPGATNTGELFF,TGCGCCAGCAGCCCCGGGGCAACGAACACCGGGGAGCTGTTTTTT,TRBJ2-2,-,-,TRBV5-1
CASSQIQGRGEQYF,TGTGCCAGCAGCCAGATACAGGGGAGGGGCGAGCAGTACTTC,TRBJ2-7,-,-,TRBV3-1/TRBV3-2
CASSLGSGGHQETQYF,TGTGCTAGCAGCTTAGGAAGCGGGGGCCACCAAGAGACCCAGTACTTC,TRBJ2-5,-,TRBD2,TRBV7-7
CATSRDEGPQHF,TGTGCCACCAGCAGAGATGAAGGGCCCCAGCATTTT,TRBJ1-5,-,-,TRBV15
CASAKGDYGYTF,TGTGCCTCGGCCAAGGGGGACTATGGCTACACCTTC,TRBJ1-2,-,-,TRBV19
CASSSTAASGTYEQYF,TGTGCCAGCAGCTCCACGGCGGCTAGCGGGACCTACGAGCAGTACTTC,TRBJ2-7,-,TRBD2,TRBV7-9
CASSYRSGNSPLHF,TGTGCCAGCAGTTACAGGTCAGGGAATTCACCCCTCCACTTT,TRBJ1-6,-,-,TRBV6-2/TRBV6-3
CASSYSPSDRALHF,TGTGCCAGCAGTTACAGTCCGTCAGACAGGGCCCTCCACTTT,TRBJ1-6,-,TRBD1,TRBV6-5
CASSYMSKSVRDEQYF,TGTGCCAGCAGTTACATGAGCAAAAGCGTTCGAGACGAGCAGTACTTC,TRBJ2-7,few,-,TRBV6-5
CATSDGTSTDTQYF,TGTGCCACCAGTGATGGGACTAGCACAGATACGCAGTATTTT,TRBJ2-3,-,-,TRBV24-1
CASSPIGGSSYEQYF,TGTGCCAGCAGCCCAATTGGGGGTAGCTCCTACGAGCAGTACTTC,TRBJ2-7,-,-,TRBV3-1/TRBV3-2
CASPTGGLYDGELFF,TGTGCCAGCCCCACAGGGGGACTTTATGACGGGGAGCTGTTTTTT,TRBJ2-2,-,TRBD1,TRBV18
CASSSLASSTDTQYF,TGTGCCAGCAGTTCCCTAGCGTCTAGCACAGATACGCAGTATTTT,TRBJ2-3,-,-,TRBV6-5
CASSRQGRDHYEQYF,TGTGCCAGCAGCCGTCAGGGCAGGGACCACTACGAGCAGTACTTC,TRBJ2-7,-,-,TRBV11-2
CASLGGQGGYEQYF,TGTGCCAGCCTAGGGGGACAGGGGGGTTACGAGCAGTACTTC,TRBJ2-7,-,TRBD1,TRBV2
CASSSGGSRYNEQFF,TGTGCCAGCAGCTCAGGGGGGAGTCGATATAATGAGCAGTTCTTC,TRBJ2-1,-,-,TRBV7-9
CASSLAAGGEKLFF,TGTGCCAGCAGCTTAGCGGCAGGTGGTGAAAAACTGTTTTTT,TRBJ1-4,-,-,TRBV13
CAWSRQGRHYGYTF,TGTGCCTGGAGTAGACAGGGGCGGCACTATGGCTACACCTTC,TRBJ1-2,-,TRBD1,TRBV30
CASSVGSDRAETQYF,TGTGCCAGCAGCGTGGGTAGTGACAGGGCCGAGACCCAGTACTTC,TRBJ2-5,-,TRBD1,TRBV9
CASGQAAYEQYF,TGTGCCAGTGGACAGGCCGCCTACGAGCAGTACTTC,TRBJ2-7,-,TRBD1,TRBV12-3/TRBV12-4
CASSQEGDAGGDYGYTF,TGCGCCAGCAGCCAAGAGGGTGACGCAGGGGGCGACTATGGCTACACCTTC,TRBJ1-2,-,TRBD1,TRBV4-3
CASSQDLGDGYTF,TGTGCCAGCAGCCAAGATCTCGGGGACGGCTACACCTTC,TRBJ1-2,-,-,TRBV4-2
CAICPEGGGETQYF,TGTGCCATCTGTCCCGAAGGTGGAGGGGAGACCCAGTACTTC,TRBJ2-5,-,-,TRBV10-3
CASSEEFLSNQPQHF,TGTGCCAGCAGTGAAGAGTTTCTTAGCAATCAGCCCCAGCATTTT,TRBJ1-5,-,-,TRBV2
CASSYELVEGNEQFF,TGTGCCAGCAGTTACGAACTTGTAGAGGGCAATGAGCAGTTCTTC,TRBJ2-1,-,-,TRBV6-2/TRBV6-3
CASSDRPDYEQYF,TGTGCCAGCAGTGATCGACCCGACTACGAGCAGTACTTC,TRBJ2-7,-,-,TRBV3-1/TRBV3-2